This TCR beta chain was recorded in a study of cytomegalovirus exposure and HLA in healthy donors. Germline values: CDR1 MNHNS, CDR2 SASEGT. The length of the CDR3 is 14 residues. V lost 3 bases to trimming and J lost 2 bases, with 8 bases between them. Study observations and caveats: In a later analysis, donors in an Asian-associated ancestry cluster reportedly had fewer N-insertions in productive TCRs than the cohort mean. Common viral pathogens (according to a later analysis) appeared linked to several of the most significant clusters.

With 60 Vbeta and 13 Jbeta primers, the PCR was carried out. Assay: immunoSEQ multiplex PCR; the TCRdb copy retains only in-frame clones and omits some. The sample lists 63,000 or so clones, about 76% seen once, with roughly 5.5% in the top ten. Regarding this clone: Its target is unknown. Other DNA sequences in the same sample also yield this CDR3.

The sequence was collected from a man aged 45-65 years in good health and CMV-seronegative. Sequencing was carried out using PBMCs. V gene TRBV6-1 combines with J gene TRBJ1-5; tentatively, D is TRBD1 (6 bases). CDR3 sequence (DNA): TGTGCCAGCAGTGAGGCAGGGGGCAATCAGCCCCAGCATTTT. It is translated as CASSEAGGNQPQHF.